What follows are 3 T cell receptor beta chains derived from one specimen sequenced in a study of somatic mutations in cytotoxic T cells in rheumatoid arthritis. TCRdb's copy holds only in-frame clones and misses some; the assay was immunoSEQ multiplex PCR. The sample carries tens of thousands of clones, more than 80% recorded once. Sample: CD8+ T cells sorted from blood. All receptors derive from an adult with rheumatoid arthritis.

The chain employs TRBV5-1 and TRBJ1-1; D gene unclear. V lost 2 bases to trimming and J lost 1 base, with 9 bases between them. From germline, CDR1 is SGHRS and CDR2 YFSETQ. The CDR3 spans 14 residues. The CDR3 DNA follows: TGCGCCAGCAGCTTTAGCGGGAGGAACACTGAAGCTTTCTTT. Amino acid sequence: CASSFSGRNTEAFF.

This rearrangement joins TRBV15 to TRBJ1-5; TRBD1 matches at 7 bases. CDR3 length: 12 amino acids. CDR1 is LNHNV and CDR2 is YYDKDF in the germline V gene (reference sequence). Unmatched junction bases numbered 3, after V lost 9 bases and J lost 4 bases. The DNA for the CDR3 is TGTGCCACTAGACAGGGAAATCAGCCCCAGCATTTT. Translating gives CATRQGNQPQHF.

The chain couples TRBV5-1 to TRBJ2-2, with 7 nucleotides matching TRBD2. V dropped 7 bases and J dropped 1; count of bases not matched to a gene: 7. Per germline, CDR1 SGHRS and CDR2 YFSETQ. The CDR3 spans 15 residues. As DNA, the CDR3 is TGCGCCAGCTCGGGGGTAGCGGGGAACACCGGGGAGCTGTTTTTT. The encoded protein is CASSGVAGNTGELFF.